This T cell receptor beta chain appears in the sequencing data of a study of cytomegalovirus exposure and HLA in healthy donors. Study-level points and caveats: The authors excluded some V segments, including TRBV6-2 and TRBV6-3, as indistinguishable.

Trimming removed 1 base at V and 0 bases at J, with 6 bases between. Germline assignment: CDR1 SGHRS and CDR2 YFSETQ. There are 14 residues in the CDR3. In regard to this clone: Its antigen is currently unknown.

In the PCR, 60 Vbeta and 13 Jbeta primers were used. Profiling relied on immunoSEQ multiplex PCR, and the TCRdb table lists in-frame clones only, not all of them. Among 180,000 or so clones listed, 75% were seen once. The rearrangement links TRBV5-1 to TRBJ2-3; D call uncertain. Sequencing was done on a sample of PBMCs. This TCR came from a woman between 40 and 50 years old in good health and CMV-seropositive. CDR3 protein: CASSLIPSTDTQYF. The CDR3 DNA is TGCGCCAGCAGCTTGATCCCTAGCACAGATACGCAGTATTTT.